What follows is one T cell receptor beta chain and its context. This sample stems from a study of blood T cell repertoires in COVID-19. Repertoires were generated with immunoSEQ multiplex PCR, while TCRdb's copy carries only in-frame clones and drops some. The table has 200,000 or so clones, around 88% seen once. V lost 8 bases and J 3 bases, leaving 8 bases between the germline ends. Germline CDR1 SQVTM, CDR2 ANQGSEA. The CDR3 contains 11 residues. The chain recombines TRBV29-1 with TRBJ2-1; D remains ambiguous. The receptor's source is a woman aged 40 to 50 with acute COVID-19. The sample taken for sequencing was PBMCs or T cells enriched from blood (not recorded which). Here the CDR3 DNA reads TGCAGCCCCCTCTTCTACAATGAGCAGTTCTTC. Residues: CSPLFYNEQFF.